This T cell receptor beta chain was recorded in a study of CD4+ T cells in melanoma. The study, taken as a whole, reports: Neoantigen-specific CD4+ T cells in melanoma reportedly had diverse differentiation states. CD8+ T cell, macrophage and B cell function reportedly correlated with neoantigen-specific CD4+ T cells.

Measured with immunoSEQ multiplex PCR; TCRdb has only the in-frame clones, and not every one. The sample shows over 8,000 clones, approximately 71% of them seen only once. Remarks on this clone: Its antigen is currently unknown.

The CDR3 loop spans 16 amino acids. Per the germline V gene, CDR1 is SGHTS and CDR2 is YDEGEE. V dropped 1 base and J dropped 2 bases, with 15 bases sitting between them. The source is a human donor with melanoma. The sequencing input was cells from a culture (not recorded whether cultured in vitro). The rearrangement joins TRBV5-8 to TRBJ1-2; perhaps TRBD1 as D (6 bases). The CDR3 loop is CASSLLGGGQNYGYTF. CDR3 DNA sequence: TGTGCCAGCAGCTTGCTGGGAGGAGGACAGAACTATGGCTACACCTTC.